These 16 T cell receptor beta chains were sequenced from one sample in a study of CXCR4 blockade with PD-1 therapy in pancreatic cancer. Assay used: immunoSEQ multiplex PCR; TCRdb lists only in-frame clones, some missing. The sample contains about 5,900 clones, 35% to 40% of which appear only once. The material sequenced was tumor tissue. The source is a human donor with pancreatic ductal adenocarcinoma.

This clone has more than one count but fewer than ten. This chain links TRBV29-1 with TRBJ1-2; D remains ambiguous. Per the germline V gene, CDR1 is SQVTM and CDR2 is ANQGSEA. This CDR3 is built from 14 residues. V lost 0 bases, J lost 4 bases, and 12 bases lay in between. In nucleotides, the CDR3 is TGCAGCGTTGAAGATATCAGTTCACTCTATGGCTACACCTTC. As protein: CSVEDISSLYGYTF.

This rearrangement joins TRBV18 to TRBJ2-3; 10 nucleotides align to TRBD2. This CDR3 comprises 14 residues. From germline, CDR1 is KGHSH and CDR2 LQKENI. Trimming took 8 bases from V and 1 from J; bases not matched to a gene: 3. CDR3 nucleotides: TGTGCCAGCCAGAGCGGGAGGGGCACAGATACGCAGTATTTT. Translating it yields CASQSGRGTDTQYF.

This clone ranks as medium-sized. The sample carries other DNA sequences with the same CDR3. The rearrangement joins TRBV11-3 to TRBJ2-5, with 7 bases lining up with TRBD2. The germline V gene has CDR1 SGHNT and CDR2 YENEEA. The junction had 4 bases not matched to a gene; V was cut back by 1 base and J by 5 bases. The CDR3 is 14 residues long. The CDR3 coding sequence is TGTGCCAGCAGCTTAGGGGGAGGGGCGGAGACCCAGTACTTC. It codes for CASSLGGGAETQYF.

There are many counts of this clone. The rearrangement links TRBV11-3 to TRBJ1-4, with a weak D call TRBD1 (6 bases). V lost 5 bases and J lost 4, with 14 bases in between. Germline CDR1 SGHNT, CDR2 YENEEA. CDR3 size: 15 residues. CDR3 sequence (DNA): TGTGCCAGCAGCCAAGCGACAGGCTTTAATGAAAAACTGTTTTTT. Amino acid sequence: CASSQATGFNEKLFF.

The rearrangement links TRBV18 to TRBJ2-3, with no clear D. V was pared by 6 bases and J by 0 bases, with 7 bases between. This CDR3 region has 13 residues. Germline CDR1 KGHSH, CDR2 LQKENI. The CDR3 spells CASSGGSTDTQYF. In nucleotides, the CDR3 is TGTGCCAGCTCTGGCGGTAGCACAGATACGCAGTATTTT.

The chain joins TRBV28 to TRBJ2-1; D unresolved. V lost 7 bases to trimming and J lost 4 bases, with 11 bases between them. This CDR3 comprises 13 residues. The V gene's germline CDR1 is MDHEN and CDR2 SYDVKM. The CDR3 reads CASTEPGYNEQFF. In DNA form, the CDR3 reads TGTGCCAGCACTGAGCCGGGTTACAATGAGCAGTTCTTC.

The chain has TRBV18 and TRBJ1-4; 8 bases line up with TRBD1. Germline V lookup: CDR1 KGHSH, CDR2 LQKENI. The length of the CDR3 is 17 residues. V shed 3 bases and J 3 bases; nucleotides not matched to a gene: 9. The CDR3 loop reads CASSPTDRDSPNEKLFF. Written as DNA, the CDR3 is TGTGCCAGCTCACCCACGGACAGGGATTCGCCTAATGAAAAACTGTTTTTT.

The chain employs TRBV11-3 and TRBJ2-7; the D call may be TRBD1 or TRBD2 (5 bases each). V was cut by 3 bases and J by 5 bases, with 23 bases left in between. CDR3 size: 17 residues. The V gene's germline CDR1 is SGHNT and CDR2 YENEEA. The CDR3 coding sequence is TGTGCCAGCAGCTTGAGGCTGGACGGGGCTGGTCGGCACGAGCAGTACTTC. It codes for CASSLRLDGAGRHEQYF.

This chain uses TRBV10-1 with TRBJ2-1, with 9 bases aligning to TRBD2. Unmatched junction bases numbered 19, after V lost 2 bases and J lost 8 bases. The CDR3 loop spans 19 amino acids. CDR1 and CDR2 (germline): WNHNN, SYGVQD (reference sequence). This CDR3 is CASSERPILCSGSQYEQFF. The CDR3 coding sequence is TGCGCCAGCAGTGAGAGGCCCATATTGTGTAGCGGGAGTCAGTATGAGCAGTTCTTC.

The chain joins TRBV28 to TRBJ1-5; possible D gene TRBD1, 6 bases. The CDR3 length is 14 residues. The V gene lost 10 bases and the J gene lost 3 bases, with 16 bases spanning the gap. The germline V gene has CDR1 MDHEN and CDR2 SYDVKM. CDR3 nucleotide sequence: TGTGCCACCAACCGAGGGGGAGTCAATCAGCCCCAGCATTTT. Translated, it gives CATNRGGVNQPQHF.

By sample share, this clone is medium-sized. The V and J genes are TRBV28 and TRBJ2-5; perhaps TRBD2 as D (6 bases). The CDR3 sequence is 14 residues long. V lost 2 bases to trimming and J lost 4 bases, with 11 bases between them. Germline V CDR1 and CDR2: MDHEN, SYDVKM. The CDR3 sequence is CASSLRTGVETQYF. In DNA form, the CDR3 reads TGTGCCAGCAGTTTAAGAACGGGGGTAGAGACCCAGTACTTC.

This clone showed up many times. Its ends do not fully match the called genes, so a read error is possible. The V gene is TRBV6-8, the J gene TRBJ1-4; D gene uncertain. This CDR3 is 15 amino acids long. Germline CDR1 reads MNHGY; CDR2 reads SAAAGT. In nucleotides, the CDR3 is TGTGCCAGCAGTGCCTGGTTAAGAACTGATGAAAAACTGTTTTTT. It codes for CASSAWLRTDEKLFF.

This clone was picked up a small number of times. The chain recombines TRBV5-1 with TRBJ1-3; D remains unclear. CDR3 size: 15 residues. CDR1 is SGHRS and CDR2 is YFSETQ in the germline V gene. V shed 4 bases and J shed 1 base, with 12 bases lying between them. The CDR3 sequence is CASSRFTGSGNTIYF. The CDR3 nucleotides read TGCGCCAGCAGCCGATTCACGGGATCTGGAAACACCATATATTTT. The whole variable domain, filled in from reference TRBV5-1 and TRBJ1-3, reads KAGVTQTPRYLIKTRGQQVTLSCSPISGHRSVSWYQQTPGQGLQFLFEYFSETQRNKGNFPGRFSGRQFSNSRSEMNVSTLELGDSALYLCASSRFTGSGNTIYFGEGSWLTVV.

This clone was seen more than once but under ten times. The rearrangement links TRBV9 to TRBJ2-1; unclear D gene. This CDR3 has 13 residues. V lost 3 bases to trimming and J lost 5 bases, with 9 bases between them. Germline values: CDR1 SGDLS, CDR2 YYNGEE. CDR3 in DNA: TGTGCCAGCAGCGACGGTACAGACAATGAGCAGTTCTTC. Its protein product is CASSDGTDNEQFF.

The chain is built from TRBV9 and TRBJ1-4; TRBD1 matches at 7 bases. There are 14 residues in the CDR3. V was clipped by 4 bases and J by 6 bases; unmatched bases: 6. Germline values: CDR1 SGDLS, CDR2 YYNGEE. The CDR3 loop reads CASSPNRGDEKLFF. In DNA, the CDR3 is TGTGCCAGCAGCCCCAACAGGGGTGATGAAAAACTGTTTTTT.

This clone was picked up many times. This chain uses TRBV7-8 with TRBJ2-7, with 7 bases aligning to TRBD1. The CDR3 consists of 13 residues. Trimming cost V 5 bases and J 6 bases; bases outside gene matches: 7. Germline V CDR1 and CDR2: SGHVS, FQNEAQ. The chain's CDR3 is CASSRDSTIEQYF. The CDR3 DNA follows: TGTGCCAGCAGCCGGGACAGTACTATCGAGCAGTACTTC.